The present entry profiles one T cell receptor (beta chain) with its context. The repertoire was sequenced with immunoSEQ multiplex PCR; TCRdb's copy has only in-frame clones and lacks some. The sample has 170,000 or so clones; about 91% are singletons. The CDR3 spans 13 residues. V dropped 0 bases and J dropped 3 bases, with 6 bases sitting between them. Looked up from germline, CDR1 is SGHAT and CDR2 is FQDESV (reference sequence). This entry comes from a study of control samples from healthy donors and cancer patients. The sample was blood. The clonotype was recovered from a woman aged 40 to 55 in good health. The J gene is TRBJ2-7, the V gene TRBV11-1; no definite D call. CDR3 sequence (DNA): TGTGCCAGCAGCTTAGCAGGGATCTACGAGCAGTACTTC. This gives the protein CASSLAGIYEQYF.